The source of this T cell receptor beta chain is a study of T cell responses to AZD1222 COVID-19 vaccine. Clones were read by immunoSEQ multiplex PCR, and TCRdb kept only the in-frame ones, dropping some. The table shows fewer than 120,000 clones, with less than 95% occurring only once. From germline, CDR1 is KGHDR and CDR2 SFDVKD. V was shortened by 4 bases and J by 6 bases, with 3 bases between the two germline ends. The CDR3 is made up of 11 amino acids. The gene calls are TRBV24-1 and TRBJ2-1; D call uncertain. This sequence originates from an adult who received the AZD1222 COVID-19 vaccine. The source was peripheral blood, collected 28 days after the second AZD1222 dose. CDR3 in amino acids: CATSESNEQFF. The CDR3, as DNA: TGTGCCACCAGTGAATCCAATGAGCAGTTCTTC.